The 27 T cell receptor beta chains reported below all come from one sample, sequenced in a study of beta chain features in type 1 diabetes. TCRB transcripts that were expressed got sequenced, as all of the isolated RNA had been reverse transcribed. TCRdb keeps only in-frame clones here, not all; method: immunoSEQ multiplex PCR. Among around 320,000 clones, approximately 15% were seen once, and the ten largest hold about 6.7%. Source material: central memory CD4+ T cells from blood. The receptors shown here come from a man aged 30 to 39 in good health.

The genes are TRBV7-3 and TRBJ2-2; the match to TRBD1 covers 9 bases. The CDR3 totals 16 residues. V trimming: 5 bases; J trimming: 2 bases; junction bases outside the gene matches: 6. CDR1 SGHTA and CDR2 FQGTGA come from the germline V gene. CDR3 bases: TGTGCCAGCAGCCCGGCGGGACAGGGAAACACCGGGGAGCTGTTTTTT. Protein: CASSPAGQGNTGELFF.

The table lists this clone with a few counts. This chain uses TRBV4-2 with TRBJ2-3, with D possibly TRBD2 on 6 matching bases. The CDR3 totals 14 residues. Germline V gene lookup returns CDR1 LGHNA and CDR2 YNFKEQ. Trimming removed 5 bases from V and 5 bases from J, with 14 bases in between. In DNA form, the CDR3 reads TGTGCCAGCAGCTACGGGACTGAACTAGATACGCAGTATTTT. This codes for CASSYGTELDTQYF.

The V and J genes are TRBV27 and TRBJ2-3, with 9 bases matching TRBD2. The V gene end was trimmed by 6 bases and the J gene end by 2 bases; junction bases not matched to a gene: 6. The V gene's germline CDR1 is MNHEY and CDR2 SMNVEV (reference sequence). CDR3 length equals 15 residues. CDR3 in DNA: TGTGCCAGCAGCTCCTTAGCGGGAGACACAGATACGCAGTATTTT. This encodes CASSSLAGDTDTQYF.

In this sample, this clone turned up a few times. This chain links TRBV19 with TRBJ2-1; 10 nucleotides align to TRBD2. The CDR3 extends over 12 amino acids. From germline, CDR1 is LNHDA and CDR2 SQIVND (reference sequence). The J segment lost 14 bases and the V segment lost 1 base, leaving 2 bases of the junction unmatched. The CDR3 loop is CASSIGGTSEFF. The CDR3 DNA reads as TGTGCCAGTAGTATAGGGGGGACTAGCGAGTTCTTC.

A few counts support this clone. CDR3 DNA sequence: TGTGCCAGCACTCAGGGGCAGGGGGCCCTTGGCGGGGAGCTGTTTTTT. It encodes CASTQGQGALGGELFF. The gene calls are TRBV11-1 and TRBJ2-2, with 8 nucleotides matching TRBD1. CDR1 is SGHAT and CDR2 is FQDESV in the germline V gene (reference sequence). The V gene end was trimmed by 7 bases and the J gene end by 7 bases; junction bases not matched to a gene: 14. This CDR3 has 16 amino acids.

V is TRBV7-2 and J is TRBJ2-6, with a tentative D call TRBD1 (6 bases). This CDR3 spans 15 amino acids. CDR1 and CDR2 from the germline V gene are SGHTA and FQGNSA. Trimming took off 5 bases at V and 5 bases at J, with 13 bases between the two ends. CDR3 loop: CASSGDRSWANVLTF. CDR3 nucleotide sequence: TGTGCCAGCAGCGGTGACAGGTCATGGGCCAACGTCCTGACTTTC. Full variable domain (remainder filled in from reference TRBV7-2 and TRBJ2-6): GAGVSQSPSNKVTEKGKDVELRCDPISGHTALYWYRQSLGQGLEFLIYFQGNSAPDKSGLPSDRFSAERTGGSVSTLTIQRTQQEDSAVYLCASSGDRSWANVLTFGAGSRLTVL.

In this sample, this clone turned up a few times. The sample contains more than one DNA sequence encoding this CDR3. The chain is built from TRBV4-1 and TRBJ1-5; 8 bases are shared with TRBD1. The germline V gene encodes CDR1 MGHRA and CDR2 YSYEKL. V shed 1 base and J 4 bases; nucleotides not matched to a gene: 3. The CDR3 is 15 residues long. CDR3 in amino acids: CASSQGTGLNQPQHF. CDR3 DNA: TGCGCCAGCAGCCAAGGGACAGGGCTAAATCAGCCCCAGCATTTT.

This clone was seen a few times. The chain links TRBV7-2 to TRBJ2-1; D remains ambiguous. CDR1 is SGHTA, CDR2 FQGNSA, per germline. This CDR3 is built from 12 residues. Trimming left V 5 bases short and J 6 bases short, with 8 bases between. CDR3 DNA sequence: TGTGCCAGCAGCCCCTGGGGCAATGAGCAGTTCTTC. This translates into CASSPWGNEQFF.

This clone was seen many times. Additional DNA sequences in this sample encode the identical CDR3. The chain carries TRBV5-1 and TRBJ2-4, with 12 bases identical to TRBD2. With V trimmed by 2 bases and J by 0 bases, 9 bases remained unmatched. The CDR3 runs 19 residues. In germline, CDR1 is SGHRS, CDR2 YFSETQ. The CDR3 loop reads CASSFTSLAGGGAKNIQYF. CDR3 sequence (DNA): TGCGCCAGCAGCTTTACCTCCCTAGCGGGGGGGGGAGCCAAAAACATTCAGTACTTC.

This clone was counted between two and nine times. J is TRBJ2-3 and V is TRBV28; D possibly corresponds to TRBD1 (6 bases). V lost 5 bases and J lost 4, with 16 bases in between. Germline CDR1 reads MDHEN; CDR2 reads SYDVKM. The length of the CDR3 is 15 residues. CDR3 nucleotide sequence: TGTGCCAGCAGTCAAACTTTGGGGGCATCAGATACGCAGTATTTT. Translating it yields CASSQTLGASDTQYF.

The CDR3 loop reads CASSSPVGDLRADTQYF. The CDR3 DNA reads TGTGCCAGCAGCTCCCCTGTGGGGGACCTAAGGGCAGATACGCAGTATTTT. The chain couples TRBV7-2 to TRBJ2-3, with D possibly called TRBD1 or TRBD2 (5 bases each). The CDR3 extends over 17 amino acids. The germline CDR1 and CDR2 sequences are SGHTA and FQGNSA. The V end lost 4 bases, the J end lost 4 bases, and 21 bases lay between the germline ends.

J is TRBJ2-1 and V is TRBV5-1; TRBD2 might be the D (5 bases). Deletions cut 4 bases from V and 5 bases from J, with 16 bases between. Germline V CDR1 and CDR2: SGHRS, YFSETQ. The CDR3 runs 15 residues. In nucleotides, the CDR3 is TGCGCCAGCAGCCCCTCCGAACTAGGACACAATGAGCAGTTCTTC. The encoded protein is CASSPSELGHNEQFF.

The rearrangement links TRBV7-9 to TRBJ2-1; 9 bases are shared with TRBD2. The J segment lost 10 bases and the V segment lost 5 bases, leaving 15 bases of the junction unmatched. Germline V gives CDR1 SEHNR, CDR2 FQNEAQ (reference sequence). This CDR3 spans 16 amino acids. The CDR3 sequence: CASSPSGGQRASEQFF. DNA for the CDR3: TGTGCCAGCAGCCCAAGCGGGGGGCAACGGGCGTCGGAGCAGTTCTTC.

This sequence joins TRBV7-8 and TRBJ1-5; 7 positions match TRBD1. The CDR3 has 15 residues. CDR1 is SGHVS, CDR2 FQNEAQ, per germline. V lost 1 base to trimming and J lost 0 bases; unmatched junction nucleotides: 0. The chain's CDR3 is CASSLGDSSNQPQHF. CDR3 DNA: TGTGCCAGCAGCTTAGGGGACAGTAGCAATCAGCCCCAGCATTTT.

A few counts support this clone. The chain carries TRBV10-3 and TRBJ1-1; D might be TRBD1 (5 bases). The CDR3 runs 12 residues. Trimming removed 8 bases at V and 5 bases at J, with 12 bases between. CDR1 ENHRY and CDR2 SYGVKD come from the germline V gene. The CDR3 bases are TGTGCCATCTCGGGGGGGTTAACTGAAGCTTTCTTT. Its translation is CAISGGLTEAFF.

This chain joins TRBV19 and TRBJ2-7; D remains unclear. The V end was cut by 7 bases, the J end by 0 bases, with 13 bases between. Germline CDR1 LNHDA, CDR2 SQIVND (reference sequence). The CDR3 consists of 14 residues. CDR3 residues: CASKTAPHSYEQYF. CDR3 nucleotide sequence: TGTGCCAGTAAGACTGCGCCCCACTCCTACGAGCAGTACTTC.

This clone showed up just a few times. The V and J genes are TRBV29-1 and TRBJ1-2; no firm D call. Germline V gene data show CDR1 as SQVTM and CDR2 as ANQGSEA. The CDR3 loop spans 12 amino acids. Trimming cost V 4 bases and J 7 bases, with 13 bases left between them. The CDR3 DNA sequence: TGCAGCGTTGTTTACAGATCACTTGGCTACACCTTC. Its protein product is CSVVYRSLGYTF.

This clone has a handful of counts. This chain joins TRBV29-1 and TRBJ1-1; D is unclear. The V gene lost 7 bases and the J gene lost 0 bases, with 18 bases spanning the gap. Germline V gene data show CDR1 as SQVTM and CDR2 as ANQGSEA. There are 15 residues in the CDR3. CDR3 region: CSATALATLNTEAFF. In DNA form, the CDR3 reads TGCAGCGCTACGGCCCTTGCCACGTTGAACACTGAAGCTTTCTTT.

The CDR3 sequence: CASSEDQGTYNEQFF. DNA of the CDR3: TGTGCCAGCAGTGAAGACCAGGGGACTTACAATGAGCAGTTCTTC. The chain employs TRBV2 and TRBJ2-1, with D perhaps given as TRBD1 or TRBD2 (6 bases each). The CDR3 runs 15 residues. Trimming removed 1 base at V and 4 bases at J, with 11 bases between. Per the germline V gene, CDR1 is SNHLY and CDR2 is FYNNEI.

This clone turned up a few times. The rearrangement links TRBV27 to TRBJ2-5; 12 bases match TRBD1. In germline, CDR1 is MNHEY, CDR2 SMNVEV (reference sequence). With 2 bases clipped from V and 1 base from J, the junction kept 5 bases outside the gene matches. This CDR3 is built from 17 residues. The CDR3 loop reads CASSLRGTGGVQETQYF. CDR3 in DNA: TGTGCCAGCAGTTTAAGGGGGACAGGGGGCGTCCAAGAGACCCAGTACTTC.

V is TRBV2 and J is TRBJ2-3, with TRBD2 matching over 9 bases. With V trimmed by 4 bases and J by 3 bases, 2 bases remained unmatched. The CDR3 spans 14 residues. Germline V lookup: CDR1 SNHLY, CDR2 FYNNEI. The CDR3 sequence: CASSALAGTDTQYF. CDR3 DNA: TGTGCCAGCAGTGCGCTAGCGGGGACAGATACGCAGTATTTT.

This clone was recorded a few times. The chain recombines TRBV2 with TRBJ2-1, with D possibly matching TRBD2 (5 bases). Germline values: CDR1 SNHLY, CDR2 FYNNEI. Trimming removed 8 bases from V and 0 bases from J, with 14 bases in between. This CDR3 is built from 15 residues. The CDR3 nucleotides read TGTGCCAGCTCCCTTACGGGGAGCTCCTACAATGAGCAGTTCTTC. This gives the protein CASSLTGSSYNEQFF.

The rearrangement uses TRBV5-6 and TRBJ2-2; possibly TRBD1 or TRBD2 for D (6 bases each). CDR1 is SGHDT and CDR2 is YYEEEE in the germline V gene. The germline V and J ends were trimmed by 7 bases and 12 bases, with 19 bases remaining between them. The CDR3 is 13 amino acids. The CDR3 sequence: CASGHRGAVQLFF. In DNA form, the CDR3 reads TGTGCCAGCGGCCATAGGGGGGCGGTGCAGCTGTTTTTT.

This clone was counted between two and nine times. The chain recombines TRBV14 with TRBJ2-3, with D unclear. This CDR3 has 13 residues. Germline V gene data show CDR1 as SGHDN and CDR2 as FVKESK. V lost 1 base to trimming and J lost 5 bases, with 7 bases between them. The CDR3 DNA follows: TGTGCCAGCAGCCAAGGAATCGGAGATACGCAGTATTTT. It specifies CASSQGIGDTQYF.

This chain connects TRBV18 to TRBJ2-4, with D tentatively TRBD2 (5 bases). Germline V CDR1 and CDR2: KGHSH, LQKENI. With 4 bases removed from V and 2 bases from J, the gap between germline ends came to 18 bases. CDR3 size: 17 residues. The CDR3 nucleotides read TGTGCCAGCTCACTCGCTACTAGGAGTCGTTCCAAAAACATTCAGTACTTC. Translation: CASSLATRSRSKNIQYF.

A remark on this clone: This specimen includes other DNA sequences encoding the same CDR3. The chain is built from TRBV7-6 and TRBJ2-5; D not certain. The CDR3 consists of 11 residues. The ends were cut back, 5 bases at V and 1 base at J, with 2 bases in the middle. Germline CDR1 reads SGHVS; CDR2 reads FNYEAQ. In nucleotides, the CDR3 is TGTGCCAGCAGCAGCCAAGAGACCCAGTACTTC. Protein sequence: CASSSQETQYF. Full variable domain (missing parts from reference TRBV7-6 and TRBJ2-5): GAGVSQSPRYKVTKRGQDVALRCDPISGHVSLYWYRQALGQGPEFLTYFNYEAQQDKSGLPNDRFSAERPEGSISTLTIQRTEQRDSAMYRCASSSQETQYFGPGTRLLVL.

The gene calls are TRBV4-1 and TRBJ2-1; 10 bases align to TRBD2. V gave up 4 bases and J gave up 0 bases; unmatched junction bases: 9. CDR3 length: 18 amino acids. Germline-derived CDR1 and CDR2 are MGHRA and YSYEKL. CDR3 region: CASSRGGIAGGSYNEQFF. DNA of the CDR3: TGCGCCAGCAGCCGAGGGGGAATAGCGGGAGGCTCCTACAATGAGCAGTTCTTC.